One and the same sample provided the 26 T cell receptor beta chains below, sequenced in a study of radiotherapy plus CTLA-4 blockade in lung cancer. The table came from immunoSEQ multiplex PCR; TCRdb's copy has only in-frame clones and leaves some out. Among 100,000 to 150,000 clones listed, about four fifths were seen once. Sequenced material: peripheral blood, taken from a patient treated with radiotherapy plus ipilimumab. These receptors were taken from a human donor with non-small cell lung cancer who had a partial response to radiotherapy plus ipilimumab.

J is TRBJ2-2 and V is TRBV5-4, with 8 bases that match TRBD1. The CDR3 is 15 residues long. The V gene end was trimmed by 1 base and the J gene end by 6 bases; junction bases not matched to a gene: 5. Germline loops: CDR1 SGHNT, CDR2 YYREEE (reference sequence). The CDR3 bases are TGTGCCAGCAGCTTGCGGTCAGGGGGCTCCGGGGAGCTGTTTTTT. This translates into CASSLRSGGSGELFF.

The rearrangement uses TRBV5-1 and TRBJ2-7; the D gene is possibly TRBD2 (6 bases). The V gene lost 1 base and the J gene lost 3 bases, with 17 bases spanning the gap. This CDR3 region has 16 residues. Germline assignment: CDR1 SGHRS and CDR2 YFSETQ. The CDR3 loop reads CASSLSPSGVSYEQYF. CDR3 sequence (DNA): TGCGCCAGCAGCTTGTCGCCGTCGGGGGTTAGCTACGAGCAGTACTTC.

V gene TRBV19 combines with J gene TRBJ2-2; D is unresolved. The germline gives CDR1 LNHDA, CDR2 SQIVND (reference sequence). The CDR3 extends over 13 amino acids. V was shortened by 5 bases and J by 7 bases, with 11 bases between the two germline ends. The CDR3 DNA sequence: TGTGCCAGTAGTGTCCCTCCCGGCGGGGAGCTGTTTTTT. Protein sequence: CASSVPPGGELFF.

The rearrangement joins TRBV5-4 to TRBJ2-3; 8 nucleotides line up with TRBD1. CDR1 SGHNT and CDR2 YYREEE come from the germline V gene (reference sequence). V dropped 0 bases and J dropped 3; count of bases not matched to a gene: 6. The CDR3 contains 16 residues. CDR3 protein: CASSLASGQATDTQYF. DNA of the CDR3: TGTGCCAGCAGCTTGGCCTCGGGACAGGCTACAGATACGCAGTATTTT. The full variable domain, in which reference TRBV5-4 and TRBJ2-3 provide the parts outside the CDR3, is ETGVTQSPTHLIKTRGQQVTLRCSSQSGHNTVSWYQQALGQGPQFIFQYYREEENGRGNFPPRFSGLQFPNYSSELNVNALELDDSALYLCASSLASGQATDTQYFGPGTRLTVL.

The chain employs TRBV2 and TRBJ2-3; D might be TRBD1 (6 bases). V lost 3 bases, J lost 8 bases, and 9 bases lay in between. Germline V CDR1 and CDR2: SNHLY, FYNNEI. This CDR3 spans 12 amino acids. The CDR3: CASSDRGGTQYF. CDR3 in DNA: TGTGCCAGCAGTGACAGGGGTGGTACGCAGTATTTT.

The V call is TRBV30, the J call TRBJ2-4; 9 bases are a match to TRBD2. This CDR3 contains 16 residues. V was pared by 0 bases and J by 2 bases, with 5 bases of the junction left unmatched. Germline V gene sequence: CDR1 GTSNPN, CDR2 SVGIG (reference sequence). CDR3 loop: CAWSVLSGSPKNIQYF. The DNA for the CDR3 is TGTGCCTGGAGTGTACTTAGCGGGAGCCCCAAAAACATTCAGTACTTC.

The chain's CDR3 is CASSFTTSWSGELFF. CDR3 sequence (DNA): TGTGCCAGCAGCTTTACGACTAGTTGGTCCGGGGAGCTGTTTTTT. The V call is TRBV7-9, the J call TRBJ2-2, with D perhaps matching TRBD2 (6 bases). The CDR3 spans 15 residues. CDR1 is SEHNR and CDR2 is FQNEAQ in the germline V gene (reference sequence). The V end was cut by 3 bases, the J end by 6 bases, with 14 bases between.

This clone was counted once. The V call is TRBV19, the J call TRBJ2-3; 10 bases map to TRBD2. Germline V CDR1 and CDR2: LNHDA, SQIVND (reference sequence). The CDR3 extends over 16 amino acids. V lost 6 bases and J lost 0; bases outside the gene matches: 6. CDR3 loop: CASSLTSGPSTDTQYF. The CDR3 DNA reads TGTGCCAGTAGCCTGACTAGCGGGCCTAGCACAGATACGCAGTATTTT.

The rearrangement links TRBV5-1 to TRBJ2-5; TRBD1 matches 7 bases. The V and J ends lost 0 bases and 4 bases, in that order; junction bases with no gene match: 0. Germline values: CDR1 SGHRS, CDR2 YFSETQ. The CDR3 totals 13 residues. The CDR3 nucleotides are TGCGCCAGCAGCTTGGGGACAGGAGAGACCCAGTACTTC. Encoded protein: CASSLGTGETQYF. Looking up the rest from reference TRBV5-1 and TRBJ2-5 gives the full variable domain: KAGVTQTPRYLIKTRGQQVTLSCSPISGHRSVSWYQQTPGQGLQFLFEYFSETQRNKGNFPGRFSGRQFSNSRSEMNVSTLELGDSALYLCASSLGTGETQYFGPGTRLLVL.

DNA for the CDR3: TGTGCCAGCAGTTTCTCCGGGACAGGGGCCACTGAAGCTTTCTTT. As protein: CASSFSGTGATEAFF. V usage is TRBV28 and J usage is TRBJ1-1; the match to TRBD1 covers 10 bases. Germline V gives CDR1 MDHEN, CDR2 SYDVKM. There are 15 residues in the CDR3. J gave up 4 bases and V 3 bases, and 5 bases lay outside the gene matches.

This clone was counted a few times. This chain uses TRBV18 with TRBJ2-1; 8 bases are shared with TRBD2. Germline CDR1 and CDR2: KGHSH and LQKENI. After removal of 4 bases from V and 2 bases from J, the junction contained 7 bases not matched to a gene. This CDR3 contains 16 residues. The CDR3 is CASSRDTSGAYNEQFF. Written as DNA, the CDR3 is TGTGCCAGCTCACGCGACACTAGCGGTGCCTACAATGAGCAGTTCTTC.

The chain combines TRBV5-1 with TRBJ2-7, with D hard to call. Trimming left V 0 bases short and J 5 bases short, with 15 bases between. CDR1 is SGHRS and CDR2 is YFSETQ in the germline V gene. The CDR3 loop spans 15 amino acids. Here the CDR3 reads CASSLVSAVVDEQYF. In DNA form, the CDR3 reads TGCGCCAGCAGCTTGGTTAGTGCCGTAGTGGACGAGCAGTACTTC. Based on the CDR3 plus reference TRBV5-1 and TRBJ2-7, the full variable domain is KAGVTQTPRYLIKTRGQQVTLSCSPISGHRSVSWYQQTPGQGLQFLFEYFSETQRNKGNFPGRFSGRQFSNSRSEMNVSTLELGDSALYLCASSLVSAVVDEQYFGPGTRLTVT.

This clone was found once. This chain uses TRBV2 with TRBJ2-3; 9 nucleotides agree with TRBD2. The CDR3 consists of 15 residues. The germline V gene encodes CDR1 SNHLY and CDR2 FYNNEI. With 5 bases clipped from V and 2 bases from J, the junction kept 5 bases outside the gene matches. CDR3 region: CASSRASGTTDTQYF. The CDR3 DNA is TGTGCCAGCAGTCGGGCTAGCGGGACCACAGATACGCAGTATTTT.

The chain couples TRBV19 to TRBJ2-4; TRBD1 is a possible D gene (5 bases). Trimming removed 1 base at V and 9 bases at J, with 10 bases between. The CDR3 spans 13 residues. From germline, CDR1 is LNHDA and CDR2 SQIVND (reference sequence). CDR3 sequence reads: CASSIVRDGIQYF. The CDR3 DNA reads as TGTGCCAGTAGTATAGTCAGGGATGGCATTCAGTACTTC.

This clone was seen a few times. The chain links TRBV10-3 to TRBJ2-1; maybe TRBD2 (5 bases). There are 13 residues in the CDR3. The germline V gene has CDR1 ENHRY and CDR2 SYGVKD. Between the trimmed V and J ends, which lost 6 bases and 8 bases, there was a span of 14 bases. For the CDR3, the DNA is TGTGCCATCAGCGCAAGACTTAGCGATGAGCAGTTCTTC. Protein product: CAISARLSDEQFF.

V usage is TRBV9 and J usage is TRBJ1-1; TRBD1 is a possible D gene (6 bases). CDR1 and CDR2 from the germline V gene are SGDLS and YYNGEE. Trimming left V 3 bases short and J 7 bases short, with 10 bases between. The CDR3 has 12 residues. For the CDR3, the DNA is TGTGCCAGCAGCGGCCGGACAGTTGAAGCTTTCTTT. It translates to CASSGRTVEAFF.

This clone has only one observation. The CDR3 bases are TGTGCCAGCAGTGACGGAGGCACCGGGGAGCTGTTTTTT. Amino acids: CASSDGGTGELFF. The rearrangement uses TRBV6-1 and TRBJ2-2; D possibly corresponds to TRBD2 (5 bases). There are 13 residues in the CDR3. The V gene lost 3 bases and the J gene lost 4 bases, with 6 bases spanning the gap. Germline CDR1 reads MNHNS; CDR2 reads SASEGT.

This clone came up a few times. This chain joins TRBV19 and TRBJ1-2; TRBD1 is a possible D gene (5 bases). Germline V gives CDR1 LNHDA, CDR2 SQIVND (reference sequence). Trimming pared 7 bases from V and 12 bases from J, leaving 12 bases between. The CDR3 spans 10 residues. CDR3 amino acids: CASIGGGNTF. The DNA for the CDR3 is TGTGCCAGTATTGGGGGGGGAAACACCTTC.

This clone appeared a few times. The J gene is TRBJ1-5, the V gene TRBV6-9; a weak D match, TRBD1 (6 bases). Trimming pared 6 bases from V and 3 bases from J, leaving 12 bases between. There are 14 residues in the CDR3. The germline V gene has CDR1 MNHGY and CDR2 SVAAGI. CDR3 sequence: CASSLTGNNQPQHF. The CDR3 DNA reads as TGTGCCAGCAGCCTGACAGGTAACAATCAGCCCCAGCATTTT.

In this sample, this clone turned up a few times. The chain uses TRBV5-8 and TRBJ1-1; no clear D. Germline V gene data show CDR1 as SGHTS and CDR2 as YDEGEE. CDR3 length: 10 residues. Trimming removed 2 bases from V and 8 bases from J, with 4 bases in between. The CDR3 region has the DNA TGTGCCAGCAGCTTCGGGGAAGCTTTCTTT. Its protein is CASSFGEAFF.

V and J are TRBV28 and TRBJ2-7, with 10 bases lining up with TRBD2. CDR1 and CDR2 from the germline V gene are MDHEN and SYDVKM. This CDR3 comprises 15 residues. V lost 2 bases to trimming and J lost 7 bases; unmatched junction nucleotides: 8. Here the CDR3 DNA reads TGTGCCAGCAGTTTAGGCGGTAGCGGGAGGCCTGAGCAGTACTTC. Translation gives CASSLGGSGRPEQYF. Combining the CDR3 with reference TRBV28 and TRBJ2-7 gives the whole variable domain DVKVTQSSRYLVKRTGEKVFLECVQDMDHENMFWYRQDPGLGLRLIYFSYDVKMKEKGDIPEGYSVSREKKERFSLILESASTNQTSMYLCASSLGGSGRPEQYFGPGTRLTVT.

The V call is TRBV6-1, the J call TRBJ1-6; the D gene is possibly TRBD1 (5 bases). Germline values: CDR1 MNHNS, CDR2 SASEGT. The CDR3 sequence is 13 residues long. V dropped 6 bases and J dropped 6 bases, with 9 bases sitting between them. Written as DNA, the CDR3 is TGTGCCAGCAGACATGACAGTAATTCACCCCTCCACTTT. Encoded protein: CASRHDSNSPLHF.

The gene calls are TRBV7-9 and TRBJ1-1; D is possibly TRBD1 (5 bases). CDR1 is SEHNR and CDR2 is FQNEAQ in the germline V gene (reference sequence). The CDR3 spans 14 residues. Trimming shortened V by 2 bases and J by 1 base, and 8 bases separated the two germline ends. CDR3 sequence: CASSLNGQNTEAFF. The CDR3 DNA sequence: TGTGCCAGCAGCTTAAACGGACAGAACACTGAAGCTTTCTTT.

The chain recombines TRBV5-1 with TRBJ2-7, with 9 nucleotides matching TRBD2. Germline V CDR1 and CDR2: SGHRS, YFSETQ. The V gene end was trimmed by 0 bases and the J gene end by 2 bases; junction bases not matched to a gene: 6. The CDR3 runs to 16 residues. The CDR3 bases are TGCGCCAGCAGCTTGGTCAGCGGGAGGTCCCCCTACGAGCAGTACTTC. This gives the protein CASSLVSGRSPYEQYF.

This clone was recorded only once. This chain joins TRBV5-1 and TRBJ1-2, with 7 positions matching TRBD1. With V trimmed by 0 bases and J by 4 bases, 6 bases remained unmatched. The germline gives CDR1 SGHRS, CDR2 YFSETQ. This CDR3 region has 15 residues. The CDR3 spells CASSLEAGGSYGYTF. The CDR3 bases are TGCGCCAGCAGCTTGGAGGCAGGGGGGTCCTATGGCTACACCTTC.

The DNA of the CDR3 is TGCGCCAGCAGCCTTTCGTATAATTCACCCCTCCACTTT. Translated: CASSLSYNSPLHF. This chain links TRBV5-1 with TRBJ1-6; no clear D gene. V lost 4 bases and J 4 bases, leaving 6 bases between the germline ends. Germline CDR1 and CDR2: SGHRS and YFSETQ. The CDR3 is 13 residues long.